This T cell receptor beta chain was recorded in a study of blood T cell repertoires in COVID-19. As for the study in general: T cells, B-cell-depleted T cells, or PBMCs provided the cDNA or gDNA that served as material.

In the original analysis: Reference gene primer amplification yielded estimated nucleated cell counts. The table came from immunoSEQ multiplex PCR; TCRdb's copy has only in-frame clones and leaves some out. The V and J calls and the clone size are those of that table, but D and trimming were determined from the DNA. The table shows roughly 68,000 clones, with roughly nine tenths occurring only once. Trimming took 4 bases from V and 5 from J; bases not matched to a gene: 3. Germline assignment: CDR1 SGHDT and CDR2 YYEEEE. The CDR3 length is 14 residues. This TCR derives from a woman between 45 and 65 years old with COVID-19, enrolled during active disease. The chain combines TRBV5-6 with TRBJ2-1; 10 nucleotides align to TRBD2. Sequences were obtained from peripheral blood. CDR3 bases: TGTGCCAGCAGCACCGGGACTAGCGACAATGAGCAGTTCTTC. This gives the protein CASSTGTSDNEQFF.